The present TCR beta chain was sequenced within a study of T cells in Graves' hyperthyroidism and ophthalmopathy. The ends lost 0 bases at V and 3 bases at J; junction bases unmatched: 4. Looked up from germline, CDR1 is SGHTA and CDR2 is FQGTGA. The CDR3 has 15 amino acids. This clonotype has a handful of counts. Its antigen is currently unknown. Graves' hyperthyroidism is called stable when ophthalmopathy does not progress within 18 months. Amplification targeted TCR beta CDR3 regions from RNA transcripts. The primer set for the first-round RT-PCR of the TCR CDR3 was HTBI. MiXCR, run by TCRdb on the multiplex PCR reads, gives a single entry per CDR3 protein. Of roughly 580,000 distinct CDR3 sequences in the sample, about 45% are singletons; the top ten hold roughly 8.2%. Study results and limitations: Model predictions of ophthalmopathy came a median roughly 6.4 months before onset. The authors' 13 V-J model separated ophthalmopathy from stable hyperthyroidism.

The chain links TRBV7-3 to TRBJ2-7, with TRBD1 matching 8 bases. The receptor's source is a woman aged 18-30 years with Graves' hyperthyroidism. The sequencing input was peripheral blood or thyroid tissue (not recorded which). The CDR3 DNA sequence: TGTGCCAGCAGCTTAACAGGACAGGGTATCTACGAGCAGTACTTC. It codes for CASSLTGQGIYEQYF.